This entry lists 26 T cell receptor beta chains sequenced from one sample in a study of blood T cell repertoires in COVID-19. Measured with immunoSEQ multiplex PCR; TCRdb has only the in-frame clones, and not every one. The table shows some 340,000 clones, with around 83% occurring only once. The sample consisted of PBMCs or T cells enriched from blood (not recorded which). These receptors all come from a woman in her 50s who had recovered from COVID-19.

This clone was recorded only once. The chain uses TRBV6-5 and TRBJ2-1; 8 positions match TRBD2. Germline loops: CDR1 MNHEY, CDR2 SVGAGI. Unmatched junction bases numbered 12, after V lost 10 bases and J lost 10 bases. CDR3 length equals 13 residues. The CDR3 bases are TGTGCCACCCAGCGGGGGCCGTTGACGGAGCAGTTCTTC. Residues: CATQRGPLTEQFF.

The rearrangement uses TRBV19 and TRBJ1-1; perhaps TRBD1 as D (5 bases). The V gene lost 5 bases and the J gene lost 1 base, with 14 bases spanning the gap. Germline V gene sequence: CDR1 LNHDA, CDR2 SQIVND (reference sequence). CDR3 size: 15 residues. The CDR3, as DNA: TGTGCCAGTAGTTCATTGGCGGGGGGGAACACTGAAGCTTTCTTT. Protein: CASSSLAGGNTEAFF. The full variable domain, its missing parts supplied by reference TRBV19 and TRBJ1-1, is DGGITQSPKYLFRKEGQNVTLSCEQNLNHDAMYWYRQDPGQGLRLIYYSQIVNDFQKGDIAEGYSVSREKKESFPLTVTSAQKNPTAFYLCASSSLAGGNTEAFFGQGTRLTVV.

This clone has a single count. CDR3 sequence: CASSSNRGASYEQYF. The DNA of the CDR3 is TGTGCCAGCAGCTCCAACAGGGGGGCCTCCTACGAGCAGTACTTC. The chain recombines TRBV7-2 with TRBJ2-7; TRBD1 agrees at 8 bases. The V segment lost 4 bases and the J segment 0 bases; nucleotides outside the gene matches: 5. Germline CDR1 is SGHTA and CDR2 is FQGNSA. CDR3 length equals 15 residues.

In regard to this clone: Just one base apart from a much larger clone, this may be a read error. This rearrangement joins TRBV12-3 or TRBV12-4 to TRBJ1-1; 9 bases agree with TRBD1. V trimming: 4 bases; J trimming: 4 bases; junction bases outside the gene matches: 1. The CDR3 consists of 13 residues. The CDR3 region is CASSSTGGTEAFF. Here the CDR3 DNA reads TGTGCCAGCAGTTCGACAGGGGGCACTGAAGCTTTCTTT.

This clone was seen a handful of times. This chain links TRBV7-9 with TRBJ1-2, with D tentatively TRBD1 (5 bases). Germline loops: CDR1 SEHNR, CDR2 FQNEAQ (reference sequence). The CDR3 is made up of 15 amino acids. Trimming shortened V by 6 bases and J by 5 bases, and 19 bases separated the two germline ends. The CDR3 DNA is TGTGCCAGCAGGATCGGAGCAGGGAAAGTTTATGGCTACACCTTC. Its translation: CASRIGAGKVYGYTF.

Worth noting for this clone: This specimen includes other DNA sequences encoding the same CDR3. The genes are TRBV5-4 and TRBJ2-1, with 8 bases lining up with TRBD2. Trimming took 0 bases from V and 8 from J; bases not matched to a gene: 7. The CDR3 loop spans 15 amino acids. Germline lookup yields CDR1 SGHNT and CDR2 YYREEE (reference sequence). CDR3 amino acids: CASSLGGLAVDEQFF. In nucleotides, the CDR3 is TGTGCCAGCAGCTTGGGAGGACTAGCCGTCGATGAGCAGTTCTTC.

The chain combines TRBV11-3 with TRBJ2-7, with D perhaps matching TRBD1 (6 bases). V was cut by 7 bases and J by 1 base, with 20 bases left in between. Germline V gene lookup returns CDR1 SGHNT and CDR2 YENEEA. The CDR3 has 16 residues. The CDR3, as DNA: TGTGCCAGCACCACAACGGGGACACACGGATCCTACGAGCAGTACTTC. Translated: CASTTTGTHGSYEQYF.

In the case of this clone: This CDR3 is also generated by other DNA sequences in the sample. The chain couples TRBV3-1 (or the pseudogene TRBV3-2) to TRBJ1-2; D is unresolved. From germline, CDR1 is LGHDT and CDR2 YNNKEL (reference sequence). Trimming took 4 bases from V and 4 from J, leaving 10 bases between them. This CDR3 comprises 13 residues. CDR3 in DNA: TGTGCCAGCAGCCCCGGACTGAGCTATGGCTACACCTTC. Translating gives CASSPGLSYGYTF.

DNA for the CDR3: TGTGCCACCAGCAGGGAAGGGGGTGCAAACTATGGCTACACCTTC. This gives the protein CATSREGGANYGYTF. This chain joins TRBV15 and TRBJ1-2; possible D gene TRBD1, 6 bases. Germline V gene data show CDR1 as LNHNV and CDR2 as YYDKDF (reference sequence). V shed 3 bases and J shed 2 bases, with 13 bases lying between them. This CDR3 is 15 amino acids long.

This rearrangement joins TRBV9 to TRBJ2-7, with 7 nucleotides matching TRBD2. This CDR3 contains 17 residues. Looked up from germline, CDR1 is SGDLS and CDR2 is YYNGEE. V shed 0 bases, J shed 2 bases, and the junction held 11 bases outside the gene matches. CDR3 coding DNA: TGTGCCAGCAGCGTAGGGGAGGGGCGCGGGAGTCCCTACGAGCAGTACTTC. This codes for CASSVGEGRGSPYEQYF.

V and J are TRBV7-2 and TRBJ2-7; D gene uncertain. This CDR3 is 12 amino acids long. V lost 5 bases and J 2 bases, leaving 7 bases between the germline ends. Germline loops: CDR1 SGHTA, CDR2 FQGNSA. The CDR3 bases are TGTGCCAGCAGCATACTAACCTACGAGCAGTACTTC. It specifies CASSILTYEQYF. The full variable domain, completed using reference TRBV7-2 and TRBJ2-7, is GAGVSQSPSNKVTEKGKDVELRCDPISGHTALYWYRQSLGQGLEFLIYFQGNSAPDKSGLPSDRFSAERTGGSVSTLTIQRTQQEDSAVYLCASSILTYEQYFGPGTRLTVT.

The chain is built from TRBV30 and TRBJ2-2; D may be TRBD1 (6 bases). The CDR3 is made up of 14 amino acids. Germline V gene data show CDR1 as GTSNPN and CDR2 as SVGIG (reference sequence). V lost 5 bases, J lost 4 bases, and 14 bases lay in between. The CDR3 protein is CAWETGTSTGELFF. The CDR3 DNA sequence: TGTGCCTGGGAAACCGGGACAAGCACCGGGGAGCTGTTTTTT.

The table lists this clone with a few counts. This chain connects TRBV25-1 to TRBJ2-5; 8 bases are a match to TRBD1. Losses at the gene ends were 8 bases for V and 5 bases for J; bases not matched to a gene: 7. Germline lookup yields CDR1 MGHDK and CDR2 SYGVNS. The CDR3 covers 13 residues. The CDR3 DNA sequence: TGTGCCAGCGGCCGGAGGACAGGGGAGACCCAGTACTTC. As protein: CASGRRTGETQYF.

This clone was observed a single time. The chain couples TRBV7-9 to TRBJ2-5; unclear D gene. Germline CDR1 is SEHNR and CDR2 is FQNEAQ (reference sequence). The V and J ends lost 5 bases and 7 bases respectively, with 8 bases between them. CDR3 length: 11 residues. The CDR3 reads CASSPTGTQYF. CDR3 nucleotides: TGTGCCAGCAGCCCGACTGGGACCCAGTACTTC.

DNA for the CDR3: TGCGCCAGCAGCTTGAGAGCCAGCGGAAATACGGGTGAGCAGTTCTTC. It yields the protein CASSLRASGNTGEQFF. The gene calls are TRBV5-1 and TRBJ2-1; the D gene is possibly TRBD2 (5 bases). Germline lookup yields CDR1 SGHRS and CDR2 YFSETQ. The CDR3 has 16 amino acids. V lost 1 base to trimming and J lost 9 bases, with 20 bases between them.

CDR3: CATGGRETQYF. The CDR3, as DNA: TGTGCAACGGGGGGCAGGGAGACCCAGTACTTC. This sequence joins TRBV19 and TRBJ2-5; the D gene is possibly TRBD2 (7 bases). The length of the CDR3 is 11 residues. The germline gives CDR1 LNHDA, CDR2 SQIVND (reference sequence).

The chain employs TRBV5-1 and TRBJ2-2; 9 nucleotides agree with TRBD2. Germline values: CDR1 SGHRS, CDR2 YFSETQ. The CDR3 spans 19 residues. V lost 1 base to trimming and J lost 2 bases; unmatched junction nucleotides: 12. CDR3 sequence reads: CASSLSVLAGVGNTGELFF. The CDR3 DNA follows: TGCGCCAGCAGCTTGAGTGTTTTAGCGGGAGTCGGAAACACCGGGGAGCTGTTTTTT.

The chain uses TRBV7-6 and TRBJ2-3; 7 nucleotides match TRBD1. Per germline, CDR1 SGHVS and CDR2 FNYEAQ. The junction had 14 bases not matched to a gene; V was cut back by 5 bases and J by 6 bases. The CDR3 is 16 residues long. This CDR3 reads CASSGRQGLSFDTQYF. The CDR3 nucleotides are TGTGCCAGCAGCGGGCGACAGGGTTTGAGTTTTGATACGCAGTATTTT. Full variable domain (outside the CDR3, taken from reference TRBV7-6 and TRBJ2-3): GAGVSQSPRYKVTKRGQDVALRCDPISGHVSLYWYRQALGQGPEFLTYFNYEAQQDKSGLPNDRFSAERPEGSISTLTIQRTEQRDSAMYRCASSGRQGLSFDTQYFGPGTRLTVL.

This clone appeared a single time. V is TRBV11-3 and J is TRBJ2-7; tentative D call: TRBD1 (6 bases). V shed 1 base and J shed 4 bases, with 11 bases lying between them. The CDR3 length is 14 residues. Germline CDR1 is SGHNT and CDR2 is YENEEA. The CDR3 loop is CASSLGGQAYEQYF. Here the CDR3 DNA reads TGTGCCAGCAGCTTAGGGGGGCAGGCGTACGAGCAGTACTTC.

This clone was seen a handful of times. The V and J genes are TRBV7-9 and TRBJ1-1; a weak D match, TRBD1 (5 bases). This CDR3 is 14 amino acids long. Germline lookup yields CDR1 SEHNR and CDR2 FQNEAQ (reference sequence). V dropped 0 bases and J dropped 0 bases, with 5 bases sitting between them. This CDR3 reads CASSLAGVNTEAFF. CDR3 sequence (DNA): TGTGCCAGCAGCTTAGCAGGGGTGAACACTGAAGCTTTCTTT.

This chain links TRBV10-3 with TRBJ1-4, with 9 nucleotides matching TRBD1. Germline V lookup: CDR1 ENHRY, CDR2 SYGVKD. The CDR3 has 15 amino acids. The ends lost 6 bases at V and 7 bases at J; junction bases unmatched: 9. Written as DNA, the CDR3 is TGTGCCATCAGCAACCCGGGACAGGGTCCTGAAAAACTGTTTTTT. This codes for CAISNPGQGPEKLFF.

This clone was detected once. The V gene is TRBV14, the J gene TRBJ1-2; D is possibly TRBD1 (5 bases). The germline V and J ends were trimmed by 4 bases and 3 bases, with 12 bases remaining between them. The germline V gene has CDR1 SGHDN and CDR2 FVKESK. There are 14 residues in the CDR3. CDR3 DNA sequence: TGTGCCAGCAGCCCGGACAATTACGACTATGGCTACACCTTC. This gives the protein CASSPDNYDYGYTF.

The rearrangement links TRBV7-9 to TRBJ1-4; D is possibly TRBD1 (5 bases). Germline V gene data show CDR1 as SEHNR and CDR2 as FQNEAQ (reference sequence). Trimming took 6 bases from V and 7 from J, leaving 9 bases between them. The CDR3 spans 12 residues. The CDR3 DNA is TGTGCCAGCAGAGGGGAGGGTGAAAAACTGTTTTTT. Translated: CASRGEGEKLFF.

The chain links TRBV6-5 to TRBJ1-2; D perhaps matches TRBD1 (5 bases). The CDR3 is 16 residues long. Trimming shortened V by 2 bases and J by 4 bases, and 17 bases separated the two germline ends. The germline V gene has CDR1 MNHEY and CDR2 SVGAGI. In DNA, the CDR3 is TGTGCCAGCAGTTACCGGACGGGGGGGGTTGGCTATGGCTACACCTTC. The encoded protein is CASSYRTGGVGYGYTF.

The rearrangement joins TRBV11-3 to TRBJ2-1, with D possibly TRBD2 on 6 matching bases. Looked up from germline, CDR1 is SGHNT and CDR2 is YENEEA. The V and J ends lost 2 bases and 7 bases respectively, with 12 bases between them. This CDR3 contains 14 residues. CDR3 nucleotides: TGTGCCAGCAGCTTAAGTTGGGACTCTAATGAGCAGTTCTTC. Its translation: CASSLSWDSNEQFF.

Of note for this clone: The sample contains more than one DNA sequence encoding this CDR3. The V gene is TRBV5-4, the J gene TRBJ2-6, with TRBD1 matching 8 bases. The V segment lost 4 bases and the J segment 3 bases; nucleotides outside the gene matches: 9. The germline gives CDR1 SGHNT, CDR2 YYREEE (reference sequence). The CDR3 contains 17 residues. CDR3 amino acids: CASSLGQGRGGANVLTF. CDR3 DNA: TGTGCCAGCAGCCTAGGACAGGGAAGAGGTGGGGCCAACGTCCTGACTTTC.